The clone carrying this TCR beta chain appeared many times. The antigen is unknown. The sample belongs to a study of regulatory T cells in long-lasting Graves disease. Regarding the study as a whole: Limited samples may have lowered accuracy.

With V trimmed by 1 base and J by 3 bases, 2 bases remained unmatched. The CDR3 extends over 14 amino acids. Looked up from germline, CDR1 is LGHDT and CDR2 is YNNKEL (reference sequence). The sample's time point: persistent/refractory GD, antithyroid drugs over 5 years with positive TRAb. RNA isolated from PBMCs was used to make the TCR library. Arm-PCR of CDR3 regions and iRepertoire HTBI primers were the basis on which TCR beta libraries were built. TCRdb reprocessed the multiplex PCR reads with MiXCR, giving one entry per CDR3 protein. The table includes fewer than 400,000 distinct CDR3 sequences, more than 20% detected once.

This TCR was sampled from a female donor with Graves disease. The sequenced sample was peripheral blood mononuclear cells (PBMCs), obtained when the disease was refractory, from a patient treated with antithyroid drugs. V usage is TRBV3-1 and J usage is TRBJ2-7; TRBD1 matches 8 bases. The CDR3 loop is CASSQGQGNYEQYF. In DNA, the CDR3 is TGTGCCAGCAGCCAAGGACAGGGGAACTACGAGCAGTACTTC.